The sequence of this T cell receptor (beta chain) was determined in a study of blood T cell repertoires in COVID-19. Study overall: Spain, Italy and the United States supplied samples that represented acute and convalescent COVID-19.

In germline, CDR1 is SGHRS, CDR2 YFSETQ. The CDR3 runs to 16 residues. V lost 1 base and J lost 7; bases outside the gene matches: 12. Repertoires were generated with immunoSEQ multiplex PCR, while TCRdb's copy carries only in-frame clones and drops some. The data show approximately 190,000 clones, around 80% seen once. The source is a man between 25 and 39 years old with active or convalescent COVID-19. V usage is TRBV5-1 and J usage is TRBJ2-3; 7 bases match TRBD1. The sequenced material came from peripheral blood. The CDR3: CASSLILGGRENTQYF. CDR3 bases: TGCGCCAGCAGCTTGATACTAGGGGGCCGGGAAAATACGCAGTATTTT.